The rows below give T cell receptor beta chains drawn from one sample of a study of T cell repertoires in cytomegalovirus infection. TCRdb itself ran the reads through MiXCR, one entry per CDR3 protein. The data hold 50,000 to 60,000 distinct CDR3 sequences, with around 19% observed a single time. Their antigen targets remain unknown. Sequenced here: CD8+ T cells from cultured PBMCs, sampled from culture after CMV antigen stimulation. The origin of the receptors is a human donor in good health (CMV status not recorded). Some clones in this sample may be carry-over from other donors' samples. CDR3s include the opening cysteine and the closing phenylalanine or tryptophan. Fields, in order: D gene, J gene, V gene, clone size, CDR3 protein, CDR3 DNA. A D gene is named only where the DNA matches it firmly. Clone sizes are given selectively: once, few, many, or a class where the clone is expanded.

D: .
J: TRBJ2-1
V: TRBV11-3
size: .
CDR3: CASSSDHGFEQFF
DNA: TGTGCCAGCAGCTCCGACCACGGGTTTGAGCAGTTCTTC

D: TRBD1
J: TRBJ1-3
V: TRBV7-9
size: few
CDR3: CASSPRTGMGNTIYF
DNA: TGTGCCAGCAGCCCTAGGACAGGGATGGGAAACACCATATATTTT

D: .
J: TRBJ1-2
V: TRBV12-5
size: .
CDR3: CASGLVNRVLYGYTF
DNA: TGTGCTAGTGGTTTGGTAAACAGGGTCCTCTATGGCTACACCTTC

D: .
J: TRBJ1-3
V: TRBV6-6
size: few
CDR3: CASSYSGLREPGNTIYF
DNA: TGTGCCAGCAGTTACTCGGGACTCCGGGAACCTGGAAACACCATATATTTT

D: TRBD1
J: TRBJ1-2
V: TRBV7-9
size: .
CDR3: CASSSGTAYGYTF
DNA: TGTGCCAGCAGCTCCGGGACAGCCTATGGCTACACCTTC

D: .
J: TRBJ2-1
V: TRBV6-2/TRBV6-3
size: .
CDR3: CASSYSSRLVFNEQFF
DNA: TGTGCCAGCAGTTACTCATCGCGGCTAGTCTTCAATGAGCAGTTCTTC

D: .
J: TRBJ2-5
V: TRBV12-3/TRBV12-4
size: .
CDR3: CASSLASGRSQETQYF
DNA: TGTGCCAGCAGTTTAGCGTCAGGGAGGAGCCAAGAGACCCAGTACTTC

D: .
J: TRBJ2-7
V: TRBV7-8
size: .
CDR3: CASSLAAYRSETYEQYF
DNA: TGTGCCAGCAGCTTAGCTGCCTATAGGTCGGAAACCTACGAGCAGTACTTC

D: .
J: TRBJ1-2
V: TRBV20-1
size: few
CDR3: CSARDREASYNYGYTF
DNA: TGCAGTGCTAGAGACAGGGAGGCCTCCTATAACTATGGCTACACCTTC

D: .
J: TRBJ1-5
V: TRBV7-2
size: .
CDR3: CASSLQAYQPQHF
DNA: TGTGCCAGCAGCTTACAGGCATATCAGCCCCAGCATTTT

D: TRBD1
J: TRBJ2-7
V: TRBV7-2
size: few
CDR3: CASSLEGGQVWEQYF
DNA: TGTGCCAGCAGCTTAGAAGGAGGACAGGTCTGGGAGCAGTACTTC

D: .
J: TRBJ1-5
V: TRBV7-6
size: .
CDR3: CASSRVLNQPQHF
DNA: TGTGCCAGCAGTCGGGTCCTCAATCAGCCCCAGCATTTT

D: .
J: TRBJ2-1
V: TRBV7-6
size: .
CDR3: CASSLGPSSRYNEQFF
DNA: TGTGCCAGCAGCTTAGGGCCCTCCTCCCGATACAATGAGCAGTTCTTC

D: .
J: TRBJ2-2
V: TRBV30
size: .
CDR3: CACSLSRQYTGELFF
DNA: TGTGCCTGCTCACTTTCCCGACAGTACACCGGGGAGCTGTTTTTT

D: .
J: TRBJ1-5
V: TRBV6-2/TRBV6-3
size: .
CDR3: CASSYRVGQKNQPQHF
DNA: TGTGCCAGCAGTTACAGGGTAGGACAGAAGAATCAGCCCCAGCATTTT

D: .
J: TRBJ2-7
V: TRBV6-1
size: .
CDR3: CASSDRRGYEQYF
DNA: TGTGCCAGCAGTGACCGCAGGGGCTACGAGCAGTACTTC

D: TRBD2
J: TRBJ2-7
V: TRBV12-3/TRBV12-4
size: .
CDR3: CASGGRASGSYEQYF
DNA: TGTGCCAGCGGGGGGAGAGCTAGCGGGAGCTACGAGCAGTACTTC

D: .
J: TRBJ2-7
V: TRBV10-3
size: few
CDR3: CAISESLGSEQYF
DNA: TGTGCCATCAGTGAGTCGCTCGGCAGCGAGCAGTACTTC

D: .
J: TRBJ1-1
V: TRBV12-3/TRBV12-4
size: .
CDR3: CASTLTFTEAFF
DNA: TGTGCCAGCACCTTGACTTTTACTGAAGCTTTCTTT

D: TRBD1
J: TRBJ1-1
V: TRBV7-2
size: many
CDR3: CASSPRQGRNTEAFF
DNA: TGTGCCAGCAGCCCTCGACAGGGACGGAACACTGAAGCTTTCTTT

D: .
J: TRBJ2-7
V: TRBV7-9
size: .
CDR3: CASSSPGHYEQYF
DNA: TGTGCCAGCAGCTCTCCGGGACACTACGAGCAGTACTTC

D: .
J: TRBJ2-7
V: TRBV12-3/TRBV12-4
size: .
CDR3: CASSPGTTGYEQYF
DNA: TGTGCCAGCAGCCCGGGGACGACAGGCTACGAGCAGTACTTC

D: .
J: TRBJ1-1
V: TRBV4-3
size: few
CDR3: CASSQGTGYSTEAFF
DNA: TGCGCCAGCAGCCAAGGGACGGGGTATAGTACTGAAGCTTTCTTT

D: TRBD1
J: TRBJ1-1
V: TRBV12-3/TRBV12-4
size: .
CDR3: CASSLYQGATKAEAFF
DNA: TGTGCCAGCAGTTTATATCAGGGGGCGACGAAGGCTGAAGCTTTCTTT

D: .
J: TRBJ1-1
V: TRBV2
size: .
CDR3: CASSERGTEAFF
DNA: TGTGCCAGCAGTGAACGGGGGACTGAAGCTTTCTTT

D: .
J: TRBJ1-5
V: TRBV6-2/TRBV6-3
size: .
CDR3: CASSYRGDQPQHF
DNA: TGTGCCAGCAGTTACAGGGGAGATCAGCCCCAGCATTTT

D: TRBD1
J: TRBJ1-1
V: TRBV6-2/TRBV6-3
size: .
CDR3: CASSEFQLTGLTEAFF
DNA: TGTGCCAGCAGTGAGTTTCAATTGACAGGGCTCACTGAAGCTTTCTTT

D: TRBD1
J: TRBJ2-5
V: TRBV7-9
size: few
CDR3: CASSLALDRDQETQYF
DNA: TGTGCCAGCAGCTTAGCCCTGGACAGGGACCAAGAGACCCAGTACTTC

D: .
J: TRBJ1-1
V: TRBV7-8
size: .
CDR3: CASSDRRGTEAFF
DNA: TGTGCCAGCAGCGACAGGAGGGGCACTGAAGCTTTCTTT

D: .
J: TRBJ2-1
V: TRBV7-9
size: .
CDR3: CATPTGFNSYNEQFF
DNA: TGTGCCACCCCGACCGGATTCAACTCCTACAATGAGCAGTTCTTC

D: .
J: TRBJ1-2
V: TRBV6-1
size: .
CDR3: CASRLVMPGQLHNYGYTF
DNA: TGTGCCAGCCGACTTGTAATGCCAGGACAGCTCCATAACTATGGCTACACCTTC

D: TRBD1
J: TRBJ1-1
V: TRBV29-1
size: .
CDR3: CSVERPGQKNTEAFF
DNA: TGCAGCGTTGAAAGGCCGGGACAGAAGAACACTGAAGCTTTCTTT

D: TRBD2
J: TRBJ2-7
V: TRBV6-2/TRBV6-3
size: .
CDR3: CATRLAGASYEQYF
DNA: TGTGCCACCAGACTAGCGGGGGCCTCCTACGAGCAGTACTTC

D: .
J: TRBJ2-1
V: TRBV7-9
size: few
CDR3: CASSSPLDSYNEQFF
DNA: TGTGCCAGCAGCTCCCCCCTTGACAGCTACAATGAGCAGTTCTTC

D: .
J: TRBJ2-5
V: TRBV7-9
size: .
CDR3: CASSQRWTLGRETQYF
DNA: TGTGCCAGCAGCCAGCGTTGGACCCTAGGTAGAGAGACCCAGTACTTC

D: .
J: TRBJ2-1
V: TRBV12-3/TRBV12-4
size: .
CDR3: CASSFSRGWNEQFF
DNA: TGTGCCAGCAGTTTTAGCAGGGGATGGAATGAGCAGTTCTTC

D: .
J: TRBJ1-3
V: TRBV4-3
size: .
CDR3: CASSQETNSGNTIYF
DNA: TGCGCCAGCAGCCAAGAAACGAACTCTGGAAACACCATATATTTT

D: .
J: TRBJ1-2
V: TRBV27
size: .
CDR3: CASSEGSLSYGYTF
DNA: TGTGCCAGCAGCGAGGGGAGCCTGAGCTATGGCTACACCTTC

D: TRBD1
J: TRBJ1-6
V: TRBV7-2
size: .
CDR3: CASSTHLDRGNSPLHF
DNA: TGTGCCAGCAGCACCCACCTCGACAGGGGAAATTCACCCCTCCACTTT

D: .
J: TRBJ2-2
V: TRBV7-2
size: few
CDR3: CASSPHPPFAGELFF
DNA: TGTGCCAGCAGCCCTCACCCCCCTTTCGCCGGGGAGCTGTTTTTT

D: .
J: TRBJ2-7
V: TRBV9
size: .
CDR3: CASSVGGQTYEQYF
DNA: TGTGCCAGCAGCGTAGGAGGACAGACCTACGAGCAGTACTTC

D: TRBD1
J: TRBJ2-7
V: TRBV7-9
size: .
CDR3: CASSSTDRGYEQYF
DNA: TGTGCCAGCAGCTCCACCGACAGGGGCTACGAGCAGTACTTC

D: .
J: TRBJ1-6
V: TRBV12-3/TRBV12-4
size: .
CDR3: CASSLVGFSYNSPLHF
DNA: TGTGCCAGCAGTTTAGTGGGTTTCTCCTATAATTCACCCCTCCACTTT

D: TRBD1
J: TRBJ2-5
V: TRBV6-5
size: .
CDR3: CASSSGTGYQETQYF
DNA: TGTGCCAGCAGTTCCGGGACAGGGTACCAAGAGACCCAGTACTTC

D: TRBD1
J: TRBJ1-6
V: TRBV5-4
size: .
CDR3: CASSLWDRGSPLHF
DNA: TGTGCCAGCAGCTTGTGGGACAGGGGGTCTCCCCTCCACTTT

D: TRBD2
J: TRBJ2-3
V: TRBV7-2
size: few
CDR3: CASSPLLAPDTQYF
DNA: TGTGCCAGCAGCCCACTACTAGCGCCAGATACGCAGTATTTT

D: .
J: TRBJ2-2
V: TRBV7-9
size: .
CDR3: CASSGELFF
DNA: TGTGCCAGCAGCGGGGAGCTGTTTTTT

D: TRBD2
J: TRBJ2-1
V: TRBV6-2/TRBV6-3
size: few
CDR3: CASSYREDSASGGRSSYNEQFF
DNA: TGTGCCAGCAGTTACAGAGAGGATTCGGCTAGCGGGGGCCGGAGCTCCTACAATGAGCAGTTCTTC

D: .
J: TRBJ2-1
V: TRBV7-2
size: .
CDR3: CASSSSTGPGSYNELFF
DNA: TGTGCCAGCAGCTCTAGCACAGGGCCCGGCTCCTACAATGAGCTGTTCTTC

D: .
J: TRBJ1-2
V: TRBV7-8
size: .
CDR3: CASSEIHNYGYTF
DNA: TGTGCCAGCAGCGAGATCCATAACTATGGCTACACCTTC

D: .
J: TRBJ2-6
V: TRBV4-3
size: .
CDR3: CASSQDYGRLSGANVLTF
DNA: TGCGCCAGCAGCCAAGATTATGGAAGGCTATCTGGGGCCAACGTCCTGACTTTC

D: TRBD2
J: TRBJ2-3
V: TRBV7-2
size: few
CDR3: CASSFTSGVSRRWDTQYF
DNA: TGTGCCAGCAGCTTTACTAGCGGGGTATCCCGGAGGTGGGATACGCAGTATTTT

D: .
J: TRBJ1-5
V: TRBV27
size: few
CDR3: CASSSTGIQPQHF
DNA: TGTGCCAGCAGTTCAACAGGGATTCAGCCCCAGCATTTT

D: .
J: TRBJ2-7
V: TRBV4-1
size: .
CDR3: CASSRLTREQYF
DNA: TGCGCCAGCAGCCGCCTTACGAGGGAGCAGTACTTC

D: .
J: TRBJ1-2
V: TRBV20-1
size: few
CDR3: CSASRATGFKDGYTF
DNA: TGCAGTGCTAGCCGAGCAACAGGGTTCAAGGATGGCTACACCTTC

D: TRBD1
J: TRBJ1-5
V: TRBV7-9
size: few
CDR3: CASSPDREGGQPQHF
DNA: TGTGCCAGCAGCCCGGACAGGGAAGGGGGTCAGCCCCAGCATTTT

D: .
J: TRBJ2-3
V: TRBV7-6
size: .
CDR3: CASSPPGPDTQYF
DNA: TGTGCCAGCAGCCCACCTGGTCCGGATACGCAGTATTTT

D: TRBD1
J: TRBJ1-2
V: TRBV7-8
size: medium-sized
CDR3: CASSSAGSRQGSYGYTF
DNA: TGTGCCAGCAGCTCCGCTGGGAGTCGACAGGGGAGCTATGGCTACACCTTC

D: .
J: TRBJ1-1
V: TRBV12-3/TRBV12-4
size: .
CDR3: CASRPMNTEAFF
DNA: TGTGCCAGCAGACCAATGAACACTGAAGCTTTCTTT

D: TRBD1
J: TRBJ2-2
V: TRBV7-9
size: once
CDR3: CASSSHKQGADTGELFF
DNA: TGTGCCAGCAGCTCCCACAAACAGGGGGCCGACACCGGGGAGCTGTTTTTT